Below are 32 T cell receptor beta chains sequenced from a single sample in a study of regulatory T cells in long-lasting Graves disease. Arm-PCR of CDR3 regions and iRepertoire HTBI primers were the basis on which TCR beta libraries were built. TCRdb reprocessed the multiplex PCR reads with MiXCR, giving one entry per CDR3 protein. The data show hundreds of thousands of distinct CDR3 sequences, with approximately 15% seen just once and approximately 20% held by the top ten. Time point described: newly diagnosed GD, antithyroid drugs for less than 3 months. Generation of the TCR library employed RNA extracted from PBMCs. The same sample was also used in a study of T cells in Graves' hyperthyroidism and ophthalmopathy.

The sample in question was peripheral blood mononuclear cells (PBMCs), obtained at new diagnosis, from a patient treated with antithyroid drugs. The origin of the receptors is a woman aged 30 to 39 with Graves disease.

This clonotype came up a few times. V is TRBV5-1 and J is TRBJ2-7; TRBD1 matches 11 bases. Trimming at V came to 2 bases and at J to 7 bases, leaving 5 bases not matched to a gene. Germline CDR1 is SGHRS and CDR2 is YFSETQ. The CDR3 is made up of 14 amino acids. The CDR3 coding sequence is TGCGCCAGCAGCTTCGGACAGGGGGCGAGTGAGCAGTACTTC. It translates to CASSFGQGASEQYF.

This clonotype came up many times. This rearrangement joins TRBV28 to TRBJ1-5, with 7 positions matching TRBD1. V gave up 11 bases and J gave up 7 bases; unmatched junction bases: 8. The CDR3 sequence is 12 residues long. CDR1 MDHEN and CDR2 SYDVKM come from the germline V gene. The CDR3 region is CAVQRTGQPQHF. In nucleotides, the CDR3 is TGTGCCGTCCAGAGGACAGGACAGCCCCAGCATTTT.

This clonotype has at least ten counts. The chain has TRBV11-2 and TRBJ2-7, with D uncertain. This CDR3 spans 12 amino acids. The germline CDR1 and CDR2 sequences are SGHAT and FQNNGV. The germline V and J ends were trimmed by 4 bases and 10 bases, with 14 bases remaining between them. The CDR3 protein is CASSWRPTFQYF. In DNA, the CDR3 is TGTGCCAGCAGCTGGCGGCCGACCTTCCAGTACTTC. Complete variable domain (other parts from reference TRBV11-2 and TRBJ2-7): EAGVAQSPRYKIIEKRQSVAFWCNPISGHATLYWYQQILGQGPKLLIQFQNNGVVDDSQLPKDRFSAERLKGVDSTLKIQPAKLEDSAVYLCASSWRPTFQYFGPGTRLTVT.

With respect to this clonotype: This may arise from a read error, as a much more abundant clone is one base away. The CDR3, as DNA: TGTGCCAGCAGTTTACCTGGGGCGGCGATCCAGTACTTC. This translates into CASSLPGAAIQYF. This rearrangement joins TRBV28 to TRBJ2-4; D may be TRBD1 (5 bases). This CDR3 comprises 13 residues. Trimming cost V 2 bases and J 13 bases, with 15 bases left between them. Germline CDR1 and CDR2: MDHEN and SYDVKM.

This clonotype was detected only a few times. The chain joins TRBV5-1 to TRBJ1-2; D is unresolved. CDR3 length equals 13 residues. Germline CDR1 reads SGHRS; CDR2 reads YFSETQ. V was clipped by 7 bases and J by 3 bases, with 13 bases between them. In DNA, the CDR3 is TGCGCCAGCCAAGGAAACGGGGACTATGGCTACACCTTC. It codes for CASQGNGDYGYTF.

At least ten counts were recorded for this clonotype. This chain links TRBV29-1 with TRBJ2-2; D is tentatively TRBD1 or TRBD2 (5 bases each). The germline V gene has CDR1 SQVTM and CDR2 ANQGSEA. The length of the CDR3 is 13 residues. With 4 bases removed from V and 5 bases from J, the gap between germline ends came to 11 bases. The CDR3, as DNA: TGCAGCGTTGCCAGGGCGGGTACCGGGGAGCTGTTTTTT. It translates to CSVARAGTGELFF.

The rearrangement joins TRBV2 to TRBJ2-4; 8 bases match TRBD1. V shed 6 bases and J 0 bases; nucleotides not matched to a gene: 4. This CDR3 has 15 amino acids. Germline assignment: CDR1 SNHLY and CDR2 FYNNEI. As DNA, the CDR3 is TGTGCCAGCAGAGGGACAGGTCTAGCCAAAAACATTCAGTACTTC. The encoded protein is CASRGTGLAKNIQYF.

This clonotype was counted at least ten times. The chain uses TRBV28 and TRBJ2-7; 12 bases line up with TRBD2. V trimming: 5 bases; J trimming: 5 bases; junction bases outside the gene matches: 10. The CDR3 is made up of 16 amino acids. Germline V gene sequence: CDR1 MDHEN, CDR2 SYDVKM. Here the CDR3 DNA reads TGTGCCAGCAGTGCCATTCTAGCGGGAGGGCCTAACGAGCAGTACTTC. The encoded protein is CASSAILAGGPNEQYF.

The chain combines TRBV3-1 with TRBJ2-3; 9 nucleotides agree with TRBD1. The germline V gene encodes CDR1 LGHDT and CDR2 YNNKEL (reference sequence). The junction had 8 bases not matched to a gene; V was cut back by 5 bases and J by 5 bases. The CDR3 extends over 15 amino acids. The CDR3 DNA reads as TGTGCCAGCAGCGACAGGGGGGGAGGAAGAGATACGCAGTATTTT. This sequence encodes CASSDRGGGRDTQYF.

The chain has TRBV6-2 or TRBV6-3 and TRBJ2-1; TRBD2 agrees at 12 bases. Germline V gene sequence: CDR1 MNHEY, CDR2 SVGEGT. There are 14 residues in the CDR3. V trimming: 11 bases; J trimming: 9 bases; junction bases outside the gene matches: 11. CDR3 coding DNA: TGTGCCGGCCGCCTAGCGGGAGGGCGGGGTGAGCAGTTCTTC. Protein: CAGRLAGGRGEQFF.

In this sample, this clonotype turned up many times. This chain uses TRBV28 with TRBJ1-1; D gene unclear. Trimming left V 2 bases short and J 5 bases short, with 15 bases between. From germline, CDR1 is MDHEN and CDR2 SYDVKM. The CDR3 consists of 15 residues. CDR3 DNA: TGTGCCAGCAGTTTAGGAGGAAGGCTGATGACTGAAGCTTTCTTT. Translation: CASSLGGRLMTEAFF.

This clonotype was seen at least ten times. The chain uses TRBV2 and TRBJ1-2, with 9 nucleotides matching TRBD1. Germline CDR1 and CDR2: SNHLY and FYNNEI. This CDR3 region has 15 residues. The trim removed 6 bases at V and 3 bases at J, leaving 8 bases unmatched. Here the CDR3 reads CASSSRGDRDYGYTF. The CDR3 DNA sequence: TGTGCCAGCAGCTCACGAGGGGACAGGGACTATGGCTACACCTTC.

Only one count was recorded for this clonotype. A much larger clone differs by one base, so this may be a read error. V usage is TRBV6-1 and J usage is TRBJ2-2; no reliable D call. This CDR3 is built from 15 residues. From germline, CDR1 is MNHNS and CDR2 SASEGT. Trimming shortened V by 7 bases and J by 4 bases, and 16 bases separated the two germline ends. DNA for the CDR3: TGTGCCAGCACCTTAGCTGTCTCGGGCACCGGGGAGCTGTTTTTT. It is translated as CASTLAVSGTGELFF.

This clonotype has ten or more counts. V gene TRBV2 combines with J gene TRBJ2-2; 12 nucleotides match TRBD1. The CDR3 has 15 amino acids. After removal of 7 bases from V and 4 bases from J, the junction contained 4 bases not matched to a gene. Germline V gives CDR1 SNHLY, CDR2 FYNNEI. DNA for the CDR3: TGTGCCAGCACTACGGGACAGGGGGCCACCGGGGAGCTGTTTTTT. It encodes CASTTGQGATGELFF.

About this clonotype itself: A much bigger clone sits one base away, suggesting this may be a read error. V gene TRBV11-2 combines with J gene TRBJ2-3; 9 bases map to TRBD2. Germline assignment: CDR1 SGHAT and CDR2 FQNNGV. CDR3 length: 16 residues. Trimming cost V 3 bases and J 5 bases; bases outside gene matches: 9. The CDR3 DNA is TGTGCCAGCAGCTTGATGGCTAGCGGGACACAAGATACGCAGTATTTT. It yields the protein CASSLMASGTQDTQYF. Using reference TRBV11-2 and TRBJ2-3 for the parts outside the CDR3, the full variable domain is EAGVAQSPRYKIIEKRQSVAFWCNPISGHATLYWYQQILGQGPKLLIQFQNNGVVDDSQLPKDRFSAERLKGVDSTLKIQPAKLEDSAVYLCASSLMASGTQDTQYFGPGTRLTVL.

In this sample, this clonotype turned up many times. This rearrangement joins TRBV7-8 to TRBJ2-1, with TRBD2 matching over 8 bases. The CDR3 length is 16 residues. Germline CDR1 and CDR2: SGHVS and FQNEAQ. V dropped 4 bases and J dropped 5; count of bases not matched to a gene: 10. CDR3 nucleotides: TGTGCCAGCAGCTCCCGAGCGGGAGTGGGTAACAATGAGCAGTTCTTC. Amino acid sequence: CASSSRAGVGNNEQFF.

This chain uses TRBV7-2 with TRBJ2-3; a possible D gene is TRBD2 (6 bases). V was cut by 5 bases and J by 6 bases, with 15 bases left in between. The CDR3 runs to 14 residues. Germline CDR1 SGHTA, CDR2 FQGNSA. CDR3 coding DNA: TGTGCCAGCAGCGCACCGGGACTCACGGATACGCAGTATTTT. Translating it yields CASSAPGLTDTQYF.

The chain is built from TRBV5-1 and TRBJ2-1; D is unresolved. The CDR3 covers 15 residues. Trimming removed 0 bases at V and 7 bases at J, with 14 bases between. CDR1 is SGHRS and CDR2 is YFSETQ in the germline V gene. The CDR3 region has the DNA TGCGCCAGCAGCTTGGCGTTGTCAGGTTTAAATGAGCAGTTCTTC. Protein: CASSLALSGLNEQFF.

In this sample, this clonotype turned up many times. This rearrangement joins TRBV20-1 to TRBJ1-2; D is perhaps TRBD1 (5 bases). Trimming stripped 5 bases from V and 8 bases from J, with 15 bases between. CDR1 is DFQATT, CDR2 SNEGSKA, per germline (reference sequence). The CDR3 loop spans 12 amino acids. The CDR3 bases are TGCAGTGCTTCAGGGCGGTCGGAAGGCTACACCTTC. This gives the protein CSASGRSEGYTF.

This clonotype occurred many times. The V call is TRBV7-2, the J call TRBJ2-7, with D perhaps matching TRBD1 or TRBD2 (5 bases each). V lost 5 bases to trimming and J lost 6 bases, with 14 bases between them. The CDR3 consists of 13 residues. The germline V gene has CDR1 SGHTA and CDR2 FQGNSA. The chain's CDR3 is CASSRRSGGEQYF. DNA for the CDR3: TGTGCCAGCAGCCGGCGGTCTGGGGGCGAGCAGTACTTC. The full variable domain, rest sourced from reference TRBV7-2 and TRBJ2-7, is GAGVSQSPSNKVTEKGKDVELRCDPISGHTALYWYRQSLGQGLEFLIYFQGNSAPDKSGLPSDRFSAERTGGSVSTLTIQRTQQEDSAVYLCASSRRSGGEQYFGPGTRLTVT.

About this clonotype: At one boundary the junction diverges from the germline segment, which might be a read error. The rearrangement joins TRBV28 to TRBJ1-5; the match to TRBD1 covers 9 bases. CDR1 is MDHEN and CDR2 is SYDVKM in the germline V gene. The CDR3 is 14 amino acids. The CDR3 loop reads CASSSTGGKQPQHF. The CDR3 DNA sequence: TGTGCCAGCAGTTCTACAGGGGGCAAACAGCCCCAGCATTTT.

The rearrangement uses TRBV4-1 and TRBJ2-1, with 9 positions matching TRBD2. This CDR3 has 20 residues. Germline V lookup: CDR1 MGHRA, CDR2 YSYEKL. V shed 0 bases and J 5 bases; nucleotides not matched to a gene: 17. CDR3: CASSQEFLAGLAITNNEQFF. CDR3 DNA: TGCGCCAGCAGCCAAGAGTTCCTAGCGGGGCTCGCGATAACCAACAATGAGCAGTTCTTC.

This clonotype was recorded at least ten times. The chain has TRBV12-3 or TRBV12-4 and TRBJ1-1; D is unclear. The CDR3 contains 16 residues. Trimming took 1 base from V and 0 from J, leaving 12 bases between them. This chain's CDR3 is CASSLGRHGLNTEAFF. CDR3 DNA sequence: TGTGCCAGCAGTTTAGGAAGACACGGATTGAACACTGAAGCTTTCTTT.

This clonotype has ten or more counts. V gene TRBV5-1 combines with J gene TRBJ2-2, with a possible D match to TRBD1 (6 bases). The CDR3 runs 14 residues. CDR1 SGHRS and CDR2 YFSETQ come from the germline V gene. V lost 0 bases to trimming and J lost 4 bases, with 7 bases between them. The CDR3 region has the DNA TGCGCCAGCAGCTTGGGGGGGCTCACCGGGGAGCTGTTTTTT. Protein sequence: CASSLGGLTGELFF. Based on the CDR3 plus reference TRBV5-1 and TRBJ2-2, the full variable domain is KAGVTQTPRYLIKTRGQQVTLSCSPISGHRSVSWYQQTPGQGLQFLFEYFSETQRNKGNFPGRFSGRQFSNSRSEMNVSTLELGDSALYLCASSLGGLTGELFFGEGSRLTVL.

J is TRBJ2-7 and V is TRBV3-1, with D unresolved. V was shortened by 0 bases and J by 2 bases, with 17 bases between the two germline ends. Germline V gene lookup returns CDR1 LGHDT and CDR2 YNNKEL (reference sequence). The CDR3 is 17 residues long. CDR3 nucleotide sequence: TGTGCCAGCAGCCAAGATCGGTGGGCGCCCCGGGCCTACGAGCAGTACTTC. It specifies CASSQDRWAPRAYEQYF.

This clonotype was counted many times. The rearrangement uses TRBV29-1 and TRBJ2-5, with TRBD1 as a possible D gene (6 bases). The CDR3 extends over 13 amino acids. The germline V and J ends were trimmed by 3 bases and 3 bases, with 11 bases remaining between them. Germline V CDR1 and CDR2: SQVTM, ANQGSEA. The CDR3 protein is CSVDGQGKETQYF. The DNA for the CDR3 is TGCAGCGTTGACGGGCAGGGGAAAGAGACCCAGTACTTC.

This clonotype was seen at least ten times. This sequence joins TRBV20-1 and TRBJ2-1, with 12 bases that match TRBD2. Per germline, CDR1 DFQATT and CDR2 SNEGSKA (reference sequence). The CDR3 is 14 residues long. Trimming took 6 bases from V and 10 from J; bases not matched to a gene: 10. The CDR3 coding sequence is TGCAGTGCCACCGGGACTAGCGGGTCTCAGGAGCAGTTCTTC. Its protein is CSATGTSGSQEQFF.

This clonotype occurred many times. The V call is TRBV6-1, the J call TRBJ1-1; no clear D. This CDR3 has 16 amino acids. Per the germline V gene, CDR1 is MNHNS and CDR2 is SASEGT. V dropped 7 bases and J dropped 4 bases, with 22 bases sitting between them. The CDR3: CASTKVLFGTFTEAFF. The CDR3, as DNA: TGTGCCAGCACTAAAGTGCTGTTCGGAACGTTCACTGAAGCTTTCTTT.

The chain joins TRBV6-5 to TRBJ2-2, with D possibly TRBD2 on 6 matching bases. Trimming shortened V by 0 bases and J by 8 bases, and 10 bases separated the two germline ends. The CDR3 contains 14 residues. CDR1 is MNHEY and CDR2 is SVGAGI in the germline V gene. The DNA for the CDR3 is TGTGCCAGCAGTTACTCCGGGGGTTTGGGGGAGCTGTTTTTT. It specifies CASSYSGGLGELFF.

Ten or more counts support this clonotype. The rearrangement links TRBV28 to TRBJ1-2, with D unresolved. V was pared by 2 bases and J by 7 bases, with 11 bases between. The CDR3 spans 13 residues. Germline V gene lookup returns CDR1 MDHEN and CDR2 SYDVKM. The CDR3 region is CASSLGQGGGYTF. CDR3 in DNA: TGTGCCAGCAGTTTAGGTCAAGGCGGTGGCTACACCTTC.

Many counts were recorded for this clonotype. The chain links TRBV7-9 to TRBJ1-5; 10 bases agree with TRBD1. V gave up 5 bases and J gave up 6 bases; unmatched junction bases: 7. This CDR3 comprises 15 residues. Germline-derived CDR1 and CDR2 are SEHNR and FQNEAQ (reference sequence). The chain's CDR3 is CASSRDRGNGQPQHF. As DNA, the CDR3 is TGTGCCAGCAGCAGGGACAGGGGCAACGGTCAGCCCCAGCATTTT. The variable domain in full, completed from reference TRBV7-9 and TRBJ1-5, reads DTGVSQNPRHKITKRGQNVTFRCDPISEHNRLYWYRQTLGQGPEFLTYFQNEAQLEKSRLLSDRFSAERPKGSFSTLEIQRTEQGDSAMYLCASSRDRGNGQPQHFGDGTRLSIL.

About this clonotype: This could be a read error, since a much larger clone is one nucleotide away. The gene calls are TRBV6-1 and TRBJ2-3; 13 bases are shared with TRBD2. V shed 8 bases, J shed 7 bases, and the junction held 12 bases outside the gene matches. CDR3 size: 16 residues. Germline loops: CDR1 MNHNS, CDR2 SASEGT. As DNA, the CDR3 is TGTGCCAGCGCGAAGGTACTAGCGGGAGGGCCGAATACGCAGTATTTT. Translated, it gives CASAKVLAGGPNTQYF.